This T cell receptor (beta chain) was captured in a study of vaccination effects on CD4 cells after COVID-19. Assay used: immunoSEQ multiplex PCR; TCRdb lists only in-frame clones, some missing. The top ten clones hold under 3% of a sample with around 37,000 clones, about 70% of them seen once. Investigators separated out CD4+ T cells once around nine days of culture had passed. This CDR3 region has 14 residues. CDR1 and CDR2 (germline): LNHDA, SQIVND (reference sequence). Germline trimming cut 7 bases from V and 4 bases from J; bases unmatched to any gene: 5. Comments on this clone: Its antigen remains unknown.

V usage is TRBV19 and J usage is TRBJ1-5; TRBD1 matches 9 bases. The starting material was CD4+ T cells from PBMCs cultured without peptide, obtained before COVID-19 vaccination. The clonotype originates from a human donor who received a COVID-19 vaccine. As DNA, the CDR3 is TGTGCCAGTATCCCCGGACAGGGGAATCAGCCCCAGCATTTT. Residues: CASIPGQGNQPQHF.